This T cell receptor beta chain comes out of a study of T-cell memory formation after mild COVID-19 (dated by TCRdb to the early 2020s). About the investigation overall: Most TCR sequence clusters were specific to one of the two donors. Two young, previously healthy adult volunteers made up the cohort, one male and one female. T-cell clones expanding and contracting after mild COVID-19 in a couple of donors were tracked by longitudinal TCRalpha and TCRbeta repertoire sequencing.

Via the germline V gene, CDR1 is LGHNA and CDR2 YSLEER. The CDR3 runs 17 amino acids, cysteine and phenylalanine included. Only CDR3 DNA remains: 51 bases, in frame from the first base. V loses 0 bases of germline sequence and J loses 4 bases, and the interval between the two ends is 16 bases. Only one count was recorded for this clonotype. Its antigen is not yet known. Base-call qualities are not available, and no considerably larger clone is one nucleotide away. Single-read evidence is weak. Here is what the overall study found, with its caveats: The detection of some responding clones in pre-infection memory suggests that pre-existing cross-reactive memory T cells joined the SARS-CoV-2 response. Contracting CD4+ clones were found mainly in CM and EM memory subsets, while CD8+ clones were enriched in EMRA. Whether the second-wave clones peaking on day 37 were SARS-CoV-2 specific was not confirmed. Clones contracting from day 15 to 85 had balanced CD4/CD8 phenotypes, while a second wave expanding from day 15 to 37 was biased towards CD4+. The study covered only a couple of mild cases, and larger cohorts including severe cases with pre-infection samples were considered necessary.

PBMCs were isolated by Ficoll-Paque density gradient centrifugation. The listed sequencing device is Illumina NovaSeq 6000. cDNA libraries for TCRalpha and TCRbeta were prepared by 5'RACE using constant-segment primers, with sample barcodes and unique molecular identifiers added. RNA was extracted from every sample with Trizol reagent. Library amplification was performed in two PCR steps, and a second sample barcode and Illumina TruSeq adapters were introduced in the second step. Sequencing of the libraries was done on an Illumina NovaSeq, producing 2 x 150 bp paired-end reads. From the authors' description of their analysis: Reads were demultiplexed and collapsed into UMI-guided consensus sequences with migec v1.2.7. Using mixcr v2.1.11, UMI consensuses were aligned to TRA and TRB V and J templates and then assembled into clonotypes. A clonotype was counted as expanded or contracted only if both edgeR and NoisET called the change significant, with noise models trained on biological replicates. edgeR calls used a false discovery rate-adjusted p below 0.01 and a log2 fold-change threshold of 1. As an exploratory analysis of dynamics, PCA with hierarchical clustering was applied to max-normalized trajectories of the 1000 most abundant clonotypes. Separately sequenced CD4+ and CD8+ repertoires were used to assign a CD4 or CD8 phenotype to each responding clone. TCRdb trimmed the raw reads at Q25, called clones with MiXCR and kept productive beta chains. Identical CDR3 protein sequences are pooled into one entry, listed with their most common genes and DNA. Clone size and V and J calls follow TCRdb, not the original study. The sample includes roughly 130,000 distinct CDR3 sequences, with roughly 6% observed a single time. About 2.2% of the sample is taken by the ten largest.

The source material was PBMCs or a T cell subset sorted from them (not recorded which). The receptor was isolated from an adult woman who had mild COVID-19 (a few samples of this study predate the infection). The sample titles of this study are shuffled in the database, so cell type and time point are left out; the donor was told from shared clones. This sequence uses TRBV4-3 and TRBJ2-1, with the D gene not clear enough to name. The DNA sequence is TGCGCCAGCAGCCAAGATGGCGCAGGCCCCAGATACAATGAGCAGTTCTTC. Translated, it reads CASSQDGAGPRYNEQFF.